This T cell receptor (beta chain) is drawn from a study of early T cells in non-severe SARS-CoV-2 infection. Looking at the study overall: Sequenced bulk RNA came from whole blood that was unsorted, and chains were unpaired. Overall study results and limits: Using VDJdb, the matching emphasized anti-spike CD8 responses while missing private and CD4 specificities.

The library protocol tagged individual cDNA molecules with unique molecular identifiers. One entry per CDR3 protein, called by TCRdb with MiXCR from the 5' RACE reads. The sample lists approximately 70,000 distinct CDR3 sequences; roughly 9.1% were seen once. This clonotype was detected ten times or more. Its antigen is undetermined. The sample here was whole blood, taken at baseline. The receptor was derived from an adult who was a healthcare worker with PCR-confirmed SARS-CoV-2 infection or an uninfected control (not recorded which).

The CDR3 loop is CASSLAGDQPQHF. The DNA for the CDR3 is TGTGCCAGCAGCTTGGCGGGCGATCAGCCCCAGCATTTT. The genes are TRBV7-3 and TRBJ1-5; no clear D. Trimming took off 3 bases at V and 5 bases at J, with 8 bases between the two ends. The CDR3 sequence is 13 residues long. Germline V gives CDR1 SGHTA, CDR2 FQGTGA. The variable domain in full, completed from reference TRBV7-3 and TRBJ1-5, reads GAGVSQTPSNKVTEKGKYVELRCDPISGHTALYWYRQSLGQGPEFLIYFQGTGAADDSGLPNDRFFAVRPEGSVSTLKIQRTERGDSAVYLCASSLAGDQPQHFGDGTRLSIL.